What follows are 19 T cell receptor beta chains derived from one specimen sequenced in a study of blood T cell repertoires in COVID-19. Assay: immunoSEQ multiplex PCR; the TCRdb copy retains only in-frame clones and omits some. The sample carries some 75,000 clones, approximately 90% recorded once. Sequencing used peripheral blood. All receptors derive from a man in his 70s with active or convalescent COVID-19.

The chain couples TRBV27 to TRBJ2-1; 10 bases line up with TRBD2. Germline CDR1 is MNHEY and CDR2 is SMNVEV (reference sequence). V was pared by 6 bases and J by 6 bases, with 8 bases of the junction left unmatched. The CDR3 runs to 15 residues. The CDR3 spells CASRNSGGTGNEQFF. The CDR3 DNA follows: TGTGCCAGCAGAAATAGCGGGGGGACCGGCAATGAGCAGTTCTTC.

This chain links TRBV6-5 with TRBJ1-2; maybe TRBD1 (6 bases). This CDR3 contains 12 residues. The germline V and J ends were trimmed by 4 bases and 6 bases, with 9 bases remaining between them. Germline-derived CDR1 and CDR2 are MNHEY and SVGAGI. This CDR3 reads CASSFNRDGYTF. Written as DNA, the CDR3 is TGTGCCAGCAGTTTCAACAGGGATGGCTACACCTTC.

The chain employs TRBV5-1 and TRBJ1-6; D uncertain. This CDR3 is 14 amino acids long. Germline loops: CDR1 SGHRS, CDR2 YFSETQ. V was trimmed by 2 bases and J by 5 bases, leaving 8 bases between them. The CDR3 sequence is CASSLSQDNSPLHF. CDR3 nucleotides: TGCGCCAGCAGCTTAAGCCAGGATAATTCACCCCTCCACTTT. Complete variable domain (other parts from reference TRBV5-1 and TRBJ1-6): KAGVTQTPRYLIKTRGQQVTLSCSPISGHRSVSWYQQTPGQGLQFLFEYFSETQRNKGNFPGRFSGRQFSNSRSEMNVSTLELGDSALYLCASSLSQDNSPLHFGNGTRLTVT.

The rearrangement joins TRBV18 to TRBJ2-7, with TRBD1 as a possible D gene (5 bases). Deletions cut 0 bases from V and 5 bases from J, with 11 bases between. The germline gives CDR1 KGHSH, CDR2 LQKENI. CDR3 length: 14 amino acids. In DNA, the CDR3 is TGTGCCAGCTCACCACCGGCCAGGGTGGACGAGCAGTACTTC. Translated: CASSPPARVDEQYF.

This clone was counted between two and nine times. The CDR3 DNA is TGTGCCAGCAGCGTAGACGGAGGGGGCCACTCACCCCTCCACTTT. Protein sequence: CASSVDGGGHSPLHF. The rearrangement uses TRBV9 and TRBJ1-6; TRBD1 matches 7 bases. With 0 bases clipped from V and 10 bases from J, the junction kept 7 bases outside the gene matches. In germline, CDR1 is SGDLS, CDR2 YYNGEE. This CDR3 region has 15 residues.

J is TRBJ2-3 and V is TRBV9, with 9 bases lining up with TRBD2. After removal of 3 bases from V and 6 bases from J, the junction contained 5 bases not matched to a gene. There are 14 residues in the CDR3. Germline CDR1 reads SGDLS; CDR2 reads YYNGEE. The CDR3, as DNA: TGTGCCAGCAGCGCAGGGACTAGCATTGATACGCAGTATTTT. Its translation is CASSAGTSIDTQYF.

The chain has TRBV29-1 and TRBJ1-3; D is unclear. CDR3 length: 12 amino acids. The germline V gene encodes CDR1 SQVTM and CDR2 ANQGSEA. Deletions cut 4 bases from V and 2 bases from J, with 6 bases between. CDR3 sequence reads: CSVGTAGNTIYF. The CDR3 DNA follows: TGCAGCGTTGGTACAGCTGGAAACACCATATATTTT.

The V gene is TRBV2, the J gene TRBJ2-7; D call uncertain. CDR3 size: 14 residues. V lost 3 bases, J lost 2 bases, and 11 bases lay in between. The germline gives CDR1 SNHLY, CDR2 FYNNEI. The CDR3 nucleotides read TGTGCCAGCAGTGACCCCCGCTACCCCTACGAGCAGTACTTC. Translating it yields CASSDPRYPYEQYF.

V usage is TRBV7-8 and J usage is TRBJ2-5, with TRBD2 matching over 7 bases. This CDR3 contains 14 residues. Germline V gene data show CDR1 as SGHVS and CDR2 as FQNEAQ. V lost 5 bases to trimming and J lost 0 bases; unmatched junction nucleotides: 3. The CDR3: CASSVGGNQETQYF. In nucleotides, the CDR3 is TGTGCCAGCAGCGTGGGGGGGAACCAAGAGACCCAGTACTTC.

The J gene is TRBJ1-2, the V gene TRBV19; D gene uncertain. The CDR3 sequence is 14 residues long. V was pared by 1 base and J by 4 bases, with 10 bases between. CDR1 and CDR2 (germline): LNHDA, SQIVND (reference sequence). The CDR3 reads CASSIAAGTYGYTF. CDR3 nucleotide sequence: TGTGCCAGTAGTATAGCCGCAGGAACCTATGGCTACACCTTC.

The chain is built from TRBV5-6 and TRBJ2-3; tentative D call: TRBD2 (5 bases). Trimming shortened V by 1 base and J by 6 bases, and 12 bases separated the two germline ends. CDR1 is SGHDT, CDR2 YYEEEE, per germline. This CDR3 is 14 amino acids long. Here the CDR3 reads CASSLTDWVDTQYF. The DNA of the CDR3 is TGTGCCAGCAGCTTGACGGACTGGGTGGATACGCAGTATTTT.

About this clone itself: Other nucleotide sequences from this sample produce the same CDR3. The chain uses TRBV27 and TRBJ2-3, with 13 positions matching TRBD2. The CDR3 is 17 residues long. Germline V gene lookup returns CDR1 MNHEY and CDR2 SMNVEV (reference sequence). V trimming: 4 bases; J trimming: 0 bases; junction bases outside the gene matches: 4. The DNA for the CDR3 is TGTGCCAGCAGTTCCCCGGGACTAGCGGGGAGCACAGATACGCAGTATTTT. Protein product: CASSSPGLAGSTDTQYF.

The DNA of the CDR3 is TGTGCCAGTAGTGCGGGAGAAGGAGATACGCAGTATTTT. Its translation: CASSAGEGDTQYF. The chain carries TRBV19 and TRBJ2-3, with TRBD2 identical over 7 bases. This CDR3 is 13 amino acids long. CDR1 and CDR2 from the germline V gene are LNHDA and SQIVND (reference sequence). Trimming took 5 bases from V and 5 from J; bases not matched to a gene: 4.

The rearrangement links TRBV19 to TRBJ2-1; D is perhaps TRBD2 (5 bases). The V end was cut by 5 bases, the J end by 9 bases, with 17 bases between. Germline V lookup: CDR1 LNHDA, CDR2 SQIVND (reference sequence). The CDR3 spans 14 residues. The CDR3 DNA is TGTGCCAGTAGTCTTGTGGGAGCCCCGGGTGAGCAGTTCTTC. Its protein is CASSLVGAPGEQFF.

The genes are TRBV7-9 and TRBJ2-1; the match to TRBD2 covers 10 bases. Germline assignment: CDR1 SEHNR and CDR2 FQNEAQ (reference sequence). The CDR3 is made up of 13 amino acids. Trimming at V came to 5 bases and at J to 7 bases, leaving 2 bases not matched to a gene. CDR3 residues: CASSTGLANEQFF. The CDR3 DNA is TGTGCCAGCAGCACGGGACTAGCGAATGAGCAGTTCTTC. The entire variable domain, with the rest obtained from reference TRBV7-9 and TRBJ2-1, is as follows: DTGVSQNPRHKITKRGQNVTFRCDPISEHNRLYWYRQTLGQGPEFLTYFQNEAQLEKSRLLSDRFSAERPKGSFSTLEIQRTEQGDSAMYLCASSTGLANEQFFGPGTRLTVL.

The chain employs TRBV9 and TRBJ2-2; TRBD2 might be the D (5 bases). Germline V gives CDR1 SGDLS, CDR2 YYNGEE. There are 14 residues in the CDR3. V lost 5 bases, J lost 5 bases, and 13 bases lay in between. CDR3 protein: CASRTLGETGELFF. The CDR3 DNA reads TGTGCCAGCAGAACGCTCGGGGAAACCGGGGAGCTGTTTTTT.

The chain recombines TRBV7-2 with TRBJ1-1; D gene uncertain. The V end lost 0 bases, the J end lost 10 bases, and 12 bases lay between the germline ends. The germline CDR1 and CDR2 sequences are SGHTA and FQGNSA. The CDR3 spans 13 residues. CDR3 bases: TGTGCCAGCAGCTTAGCGCAAAGTGCGGCAGCTTTCTTT. It translates to CASSLAQSAAAFF.

The chain is built from TRBV29-1 and TRBJ2-3; the D gene is possibly TRBD1 (6 bases). From germline, CDR1 is SQVTM and CDR2 ANQGSEA. Trimming cost V 7 bases and J 7 bases, with 24 bases left between them. This CDR3 is built from 15 residues. The CDR3 sequence: CSAAAPTGRVYTQYF. CDR3 coding DNA: TGCAGCGCCGCGGCCCCGACAGGCCGCGTTTATACGCAGTATTTT.

This clone appeared a few times. This chain connects TRBV19 to TRBJ1-4; TRBD1 is a possible D gene (5 bases). The CDR3 extends over 15 amino acids. The germline gives CDR1 LNHDA, CDR2 SQIVND (reference sequence). V dropped 3 bases and J dropped 5 bases, with 13 bases sitting between them. The CDR3 nucleotides are TGTGCCAGTAGTATTCCAGGGCAGGGCAATGAAAAACTGTTTTTT. Protein sequence: CASSIPGQGNEKLFF.